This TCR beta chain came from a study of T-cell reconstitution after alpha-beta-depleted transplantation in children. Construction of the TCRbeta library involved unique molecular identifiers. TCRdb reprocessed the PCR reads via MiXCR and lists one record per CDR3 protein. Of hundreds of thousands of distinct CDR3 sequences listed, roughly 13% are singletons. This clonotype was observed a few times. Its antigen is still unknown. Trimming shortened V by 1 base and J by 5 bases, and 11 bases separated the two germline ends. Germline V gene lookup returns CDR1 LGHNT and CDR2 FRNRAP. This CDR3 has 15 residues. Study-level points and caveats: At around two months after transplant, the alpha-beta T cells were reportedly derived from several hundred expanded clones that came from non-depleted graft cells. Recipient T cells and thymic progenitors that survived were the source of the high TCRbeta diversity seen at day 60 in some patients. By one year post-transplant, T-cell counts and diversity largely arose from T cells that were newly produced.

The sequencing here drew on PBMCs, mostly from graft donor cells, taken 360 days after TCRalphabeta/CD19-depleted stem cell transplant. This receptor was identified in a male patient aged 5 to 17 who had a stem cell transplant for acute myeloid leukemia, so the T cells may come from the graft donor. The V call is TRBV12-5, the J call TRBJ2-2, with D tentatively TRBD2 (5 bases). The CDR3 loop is CASGLAATGTGELFF. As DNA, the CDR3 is TGTGCTAGTGGTTTGGCGGCTACGGGGACCGGGGAGCTGTTTTTT. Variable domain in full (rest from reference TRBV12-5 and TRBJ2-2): DARVTQTPRHKVTEMGQEVTMRCQPILGHNTVFWYRQTMMQGLELLAYFRNRAPLDDSGMPKDRFSAEMPDATLATLKIQPSEPRDSAVYFCASGLAATGTGELFFGEGSRLTVL.